These 29 T cell receptor beta chains came from one sample sequenced in a study of shared clonotypes between healthy human individuals. Some clones are missing from TCRdb's copy, which holds only in-frame ones; the method was immunoSEQ multiplex PCR. The sample has around 2,000,000 clones, 95% seen once. The sequenced material came from naive CD4+ T cells sorted from blood. Subset meaning: CD45RA+ positively selected. Every receptor here comes from a man between 18 and 35 years old in good health.

CDR3 sequence: CASRATSGYEQYF. The CDR3, as DNA: TGTGCCAGCAGGGCGACTAGCGGATACGAGCAGTACTTC. V and J are TRBV7-9 and TRBJ2-7; 9 bases map to TRBD2. Per germline, CDR1 SEHNR and CDR2 FQNEAQ (reference sequence). This CDR3 has 13 residues. V dropped 6 bases and J dropped 4; count of bases not matched to a gene: 4.

The chain combines TRBV21-1 with TRBJ2-1; the table's TRBD2 call for D was not verified on the DNA. TRBV21-1 is a recognized pseudogene. The CDR3 is 16 amino acids. In DNA, the CDR3 is TGTGCCAGCAGCGGACCAGCGGGAGGGACGGGTAATGAGCAGTTCTTC. Amino acid sequence: CASSGPAGGTGNEQFF.

V and J are TRBV9 and TRBJ2-7; tentatively, D is TRBD2 (5 bases). Germline assignment: CDR1 SGDLS and CDR2 YYNGEE. Trimming left V 2 bases short and J 4 bases short, with 10 bases between. This CDR3 contains 13 residues. The CDR3 DNA follows: TGTGCCAGCAGCGTCAGTAGAGGGTACGAGCAGTACTTC. Encoded protein: CASSVSRGYEQYF.

The chain recombines TRBV5-6 with TRBJ2-1, with 8 bases identical to TRBD2. Losses at the gene ends were 3 bases for V and 4 bases for J; bases not matched to a gene: 9. Germline CDR1 is SGHDT and CDR2 is YYEEEE. The CDR3 runs to 16 residues. CDR3 sequence reads: CASSSGPRGVYNEQFF. The CDR3 DNA reads TGTGCCAGCAGCTCGGGCCCGCGGGGGGTGTACAATGAGCAGTTCTTC.

Points on this clone: This same CDR3 is encoded by further DNA sequences in the sample. V and J are TRBV30 and TRBJ1-6; weak D call: TRBD1 (5 bases). V lost 5 bases to trimming and J lost 5 bases, with 7 bases between them. CDR1 is GTSNPN and CDR2 is SVGIG in the germline V gene (reference sequence). The CDR3 sequence is 12 residues long. CDR3 amino acids: CAWDRDNSPLHF. CDR3 sequence (DNA): TGTGCCTGGGACAGAGATAATTCACCCCTCCACTTT.

This chain connects TRBV10-2 to TRBJ1-6; 7 nucleotides match TRBD1. J gave up 4 bases and V 6 bases, and 9 bases lay outside the gene matches. The V gene's germline CDR1 is WSHSY and CDR2 SAAADI. There are 16 residues in the CDR3. The CDR3 protein is CASRLGTELYNSPLHF. CDR3 sequence (DNA): TGCGCCAGCAGGCTCGGGACAGAATTATATAATTCACCCCTCCACTTT.

The rearrangement uses TRBV19 and TRBJ1-2; D possibly corresponds to TRBD1 (5 bases). Looked up from germline, CDR1 is LNHDA and CDR2 is SQIVND (reference sequence). CDR3 size: 14 residues. Deletions cut 5 bases from V and 4 bases from J, with 14 bases between. The chain's CDR3 is CASSFQGGSYGYTF. CDR3 DNA: TGTGCCAGTAGTTTCCAGGGCGGAAGCTATGGCTACACCTTC.

Regarding this clone: The sample contains more than one DNA sequence encoding this CDR3. The chain has TRBV5-1 and TRBJ1-1; D not certain. The germline V and J ends were trimmed by 2 bases and 0 bases, with 5 bases remaining between them. Germline V gene sequence: CDR1 SGHRS, CDR2 YFSETQ. The CDR3 consists of 13 residues. The CDR3 bases are TGCGCCAGCAGCTTAGACTTGAACACTGAAGCTTTCTTT. Translating gives CASSLDLNTEAFF.

The gene calls are TRBV7-9 and TRBJ1-4, with TRBD1 identical over 9 bases. This CDR3 is 17 amino acids long. Per the germline V gene, CDR1 is SEHNR and CDR2 is FQNEAQ (reference sequence). V lost 5 bases to trimming and J lost 7 bases; unmatched junction nucleotides: 14. The CDR3 region is CASSPSPGQGMSEKLFF. CDR3 DNA: TGTGCCAGCAGCCCATCACCGGGACAGGGAATGAGTGAAAAACTGTTTTTT.

This clone was seen once. The chain couples TRBV28 to TRBJ1-2; D uncertain. The CDR3 spans 12 residues. V lost 2 bases and J 8 bases, leaving 9 bases between the germline ends. Germline CDR1 reads MDHEN; CDR2 reads SYDVKM. Here the CDR3 reads CASSLPGIGYTF. In DNA form, the CDR3 reads TGTGCCAGCAGTTTACCGGGGATAGGCTACACCTTC.

A note on this clone: The same CDR3 can be traced to other DNA sequences in this sample. The chain combines TRBV30 with TRBJ1-5, with D possibly being TRBD1 (5 bases). V lost 5 bases and J 6 bases, leaving 17 bases between the germline ends. Germline loops: CDR1 GTSNPN, CDR2 SVGIG (reference sequence). This CDR3 spans 14 amino acids. The CDR3 nucleotides are TGTGCCTGGTCACCGGGGCAGGGACCTCAGCCCCAGCATTTT. Translated, it gives CAWSPGQGPQPQHF.

The chain is built from TRBV29-1 and TRBJ2-7, with D possibly being TRBD1 (5 bases). The CDR3 is made up of 13 amino acids. Trimming left V 7 bases short and J 5 bases short, with 18 bases between. From germline, CDR1 is SQVTM and CDR2 ANQGSEA. The CDR3 reads CSAESRGRHEQYF. In DNA, the CDR3 is TGCAGCGCCGAAAGTAGGGGCAGGCACGAGCAGTACTTC.

The rearrangement links TRBV5-1 to TRBJ1-2; 10 positions agree with TRBD1. The V and J ends lost 2 bases and 8 bases, in that order; junction bases with no gene match: 6. CDR3 length: 14 residues. Germline CDR1 and CDR2: SGHRS and YFSETQ. The CDR3 nucleotides are TGCGCCAGCAGCTTCCGGGACAGGGGCCAGGGCTACACCTTC. The encoded protein is CASSFRDRGQGYTF.

This chain connects TRBV7-9 to TRBJ2-7; a possible D gene is TRBD1 (5 bases). In germline, CDR1 is SEHNR, CDR2 FQNEAQ (reference sequence). V was trimmed by 5 bases and J by 2 bases, leaving 25 bases between them. This CDR3 region has 18 residues. The CDR3 region has the DNA TGTGCCAGCAGCCCTACAACCTTAAGGGGCGGAAGCACCTACGAGCAGTACTTC. It specifies CASSPTTLRGGSTYEQYF.

V gene TRBV5-4 combines with J gene TRBJ2-5; 9 positions match TRBD1. Germline V gene sequence: CDR1 SGHNT, CDR2 YYREEE (reference sequence). CDR3 length equals 15 residues. The V segment lost 5 bases and the J segment 5 bases; nucleotides outside the gene matches: 10. The CDR3 DNA is TGTGCCAGCAGACCCGGACAGGGGACATGGGAGACCCAGTACTTC. Translation: CASRPGQGTWETQYF.

The gene calls are TRBV2 and TRBJ2-7; 9 nucleotides line up with TRBD1. Looked up from germline, CDR1 is SNHLY and CDR2 is FYNNEI. The CDR3 has 14 amino acids. Losses at the gene ends were 6 bases for V and 5 bases for J; bases not matched to a gene: 8. The CDR3 spells CASRAGTGNDEQYF. In DNA form, the CDR3 reads TGTGCCAGCAGGGCCGGGACAGGGAACGACGAGCAGTACTTC. The full variable domain, its missing parts supplied by reference TRBV2 and TRBJ2-7, is EPEVTQTPSHQVTQMGQEVILRCVPISNHLYFYWYRQILGQKVEFLVSFYNNEISEKSEIFDDQFSVERPDGSNFTLKIRSTKLEDSAMYFCASRAGTGNDEQYFGPGTRLTVT.

This clone was seen just once. This sequence joins TRBV6-5 and TRBJ2-7; 9 bases align to TRBD1. V shed 7 bases, J shed 6 bases, and the junction held 13 bases outside the gene matches. Germline loops: CDR1 MNHEY, CDR2 SVGAGI. The CDR3 has 15 residues. DNA for the CDR3: TGTGCCAGCAAAAATACCGGGACAGGGATCGGCGAGCAGTACTTC. Translating gives CASKNTGTGIGEQYF.

This clone was picked up one time. The chain links TRBV6-4 to TRBJ1-2; 7 nucleotides match TRBD1. The CDR3 sequence is 15 residues long. Trimming took 6 bases from V and 2 from J; bases not matched to a gene: 9. Germline V CDR1 and CDR2: MRHNA, SNTAGT. The DNA for the CDR3 is TGTGCCAGCAGAAGAGGACAGGACCCGAACTATGGCTACACCTTC. It specifies CASRRGQDPNYGYTF.

This chain uses TRBV6-5 with TRBJ1-2; no clear D. This CDR3 spans 14 amino acids. Trimming cost V 2 bases and J 3 bases, with 10 bases left between them. Germline CDR1 is MNHEY and CDR2 is SVGAGI. This chain's CDR3 is CASSYREQYYGYTF. Written as DNA, the CDR3 is TGTGCCAGCAGTTACCGGGAACAGTACTATGGCTACACCTTC.

This clone has only a few counts. The chain is built from TRBV19 and TRBJ2-1; 9 bases match TRBD2. CDR1 and CDR2 (germline): LNHDA, SQIVND (reference sequence). V lost 7 bases and J lost 4; bases outside the gene matches: 8. The CDR3 covers 15 residues. The CDR3 loop is CASTPSGTAYNEQFF. The CDR3 coding sequence is TGTGCCAGTACCCCTAGCGGGACGGCTTACAATGAGCAGTTCTTC.

V usage is TRBV4-1 and J usage is TRBJ1-2; 10 bases match TRBD1. Germline-derived CDR1 and CDR2 are MGHRA and YSYEKL. V lost 7 bases to trimming and J lost 4 bases; unmatched junction nucleotides: 18. The CDR3 is made up of 18 amino acids. DNA of the CDR3: TGCGCCAGCACCACTACACAGATCGTCGGGACAGGGGTCTATGGCTACACCTTC. Translation gives CASTTTQIVGTGVYGYTF.

V and J are TRBV27 and TRBJ2-3; tentative D call: TRBD2 (5 bases). V gave up 5 bases and J gave up 0 bases, with 24 bases separating them. This CDR3 is built from 19 residues. The germline CDR1 and CDR2 sequences are MNHEY and SMNVEV (reference sequence). Written as DNA, the CDR3 is TGTGCCAGCAGTACAACGGGGAGAGCAACTATCGCGAGCACAGATACGCAGTATTTT. As protein: CASSTTGRATIASTDTQYF.

J is TRBJ2-7 and V is TRBV7-8, with TRBD2 matching 10 bases. Germline assignment: CDR1 SGHVS and CDR2 FQNEAQ. Losses at the gene ends were 0 bases for V and 3 bases for J; bases not matched to a gene: 11. CDR3 length: 18 amino acids. CDR3 sequence reads: CASSLAKGGLAADYEQYF. The CDR3 bases are TGTGCCAGCAGCTTAGCAAAAGGAGGACTAGCGGCAGACTACGAGCAGTACTTC.

This clone was picked up one time. The chain carries TRBV25-1 and TRBJ2-3, with D perhaps being TRBD1 or TRBD2 (5 bases each). V was clipped by 2 bases and J by 5 bases, with 11 bases between them. The CDR3 is 14 residues long. Germline CDR1 reads MGHDK; CDR2 reads SYGVNS. DNA of the CDR3: TGTGCCAGCAGTGAAACGGGGCGAAGAGATACGCAGTATTTT. This translates into CASSETGRRDTQYF.

The rearrangement links TRBV4-1 to TRBJ1-1, with 9 bases matching TRBD1. CDR1 is MGHRA, CDR2 YSYEKL, per germline. CDR3 length: 15 amino acids. After removal of 5 bases from V and 1 base from J, the junction contained 5 bases not matched to a gene. For the CDR3, the DNA is TGCGCCAGCAGCAAAGGACAGGGGCCGAACACTGAAGCTTTCTTT. Encoded protein: CASSKGQGPNTEAFF.

This clone was recorded once. In nucleotides, the CDR3 is TGTGCCAGTAGTGGGACGGGAGGGAACGAAGAGACCCAGTACTTC. Its translation: CASSGTGGNEETQYF. The chain carries TRBV19 and TRBJ2-5; 8 nucleotides align to TRBD2. CDR1 and CDR2 from the germline V gene are LNHDA and SQIVND (reference sequence). V dropped 5 bases and J dropped 3; count of bases not matched to a gene: 8. The CDR3 runs 15 residues.

The table lists this clone with a count of one. The rearrangement joins TRBV28 to TRBJ1-2; D remains unclear. The CDR3 consists of 12 residues. The V and J ends lost 1 base and 8 bases respectively, with 8 bases between them. Germline V gene data show CDR1 as MDHEN and CDR2 as SYDVKM. The CDR3 DNA reads TGTGCCAGCAGTTTATTGAGCGGAGGCTACACCTTC. This gives the protein CASSLLSGGYTF.

The chain employs TRBV6-6 and TRBJ1-6; D is uncertain. The V gene's germline CDR1 is MNHNY and CDR2 SVGAGI (reference sequence). The CDR3 length is 16 residues. Between the trimmed V and J ends, which lost 4 bases and 8 bases, there was a span of 18 bases. The chain's CDR3 is CASSSPSFRRDSPLHF. The CDR3 nucleotides read TGTGCCAGCAGTTCCCCCTCTTTCAGGCGGGATTCACCCCTCCACTTT.

The chain couples TRBV28 to TRBJ2-5, with 9 bases that match TRBD1. With 3 bases clipped from V and 9 bases from J, the junction kept 11 bases outside the gene matches. The CDR3 spans 15 residues. The germline gives CDR1 MDHEN, CDR2 SYDVKM. This CDR3 is CASSFPDRGSSAQYF. CDR3 coding DNA: TGTGCCAGCAGTTTCCCGGACAGGGGATCCAGCGCCCAGTACTTC. Looking up the rest from reference TRBV28 and TRBJ2-5 gives the full variable domain: DVKVTQSSRYLVKRTGEKVFLECVQDMDHENMFWYRQDPGLGLRLIYFSYDVKMKEKGDIPEGYSVSREKKERFSLILESASTNQTSMYLCASSFPDRGSSAQYFGPGTRLLVL.